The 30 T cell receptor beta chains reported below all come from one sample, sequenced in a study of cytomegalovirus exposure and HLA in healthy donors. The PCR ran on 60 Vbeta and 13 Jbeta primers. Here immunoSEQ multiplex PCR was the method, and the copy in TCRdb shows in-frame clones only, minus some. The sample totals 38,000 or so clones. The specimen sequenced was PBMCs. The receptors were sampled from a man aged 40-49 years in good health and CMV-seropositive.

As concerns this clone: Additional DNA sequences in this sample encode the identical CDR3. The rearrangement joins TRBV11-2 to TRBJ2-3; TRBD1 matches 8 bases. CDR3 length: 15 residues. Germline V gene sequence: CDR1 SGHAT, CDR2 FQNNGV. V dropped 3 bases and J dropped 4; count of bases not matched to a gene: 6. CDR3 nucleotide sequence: TGTGCCAGCAGCTTGTGGACAGGGAAATCAGATACGCAGTATTTT. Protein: CASSLWTGKSDTQYF.

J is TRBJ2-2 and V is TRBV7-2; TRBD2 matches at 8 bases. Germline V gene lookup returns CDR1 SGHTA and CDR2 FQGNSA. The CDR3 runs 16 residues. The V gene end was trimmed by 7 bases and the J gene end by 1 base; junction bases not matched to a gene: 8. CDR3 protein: CASILLSGRNTGELFF. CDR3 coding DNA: TGTGCCAGCATCCTCCTAAGCGGGAGGAACACCGGGGAGCTGTTTTTT.

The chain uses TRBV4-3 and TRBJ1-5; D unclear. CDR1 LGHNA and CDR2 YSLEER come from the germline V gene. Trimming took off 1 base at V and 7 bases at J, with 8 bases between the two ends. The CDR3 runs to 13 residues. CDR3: CASSQVSGQPQHF. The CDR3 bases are TGCGCCAGCAGCCAAGTTTCCGGGCAGCCCCAGCATTTT.

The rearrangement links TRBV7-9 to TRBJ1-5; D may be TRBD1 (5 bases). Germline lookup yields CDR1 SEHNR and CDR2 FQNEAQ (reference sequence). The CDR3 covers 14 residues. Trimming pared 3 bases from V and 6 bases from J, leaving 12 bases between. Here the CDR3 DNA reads TGTGCCAGCAGCTTTGTGGGGGGGGGTCAGCCCCAGCATTTT. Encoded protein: CASSFVGGGQPQHF.

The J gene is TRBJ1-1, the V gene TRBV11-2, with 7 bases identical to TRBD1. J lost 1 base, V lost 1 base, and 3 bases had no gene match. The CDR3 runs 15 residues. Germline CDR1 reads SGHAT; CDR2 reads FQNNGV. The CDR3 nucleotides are TGTGCCAGCAGCTTAGGACAGGGAGGGAACACTGAAGCTTTCTTT. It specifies CASSLGQGGNTEAFF.

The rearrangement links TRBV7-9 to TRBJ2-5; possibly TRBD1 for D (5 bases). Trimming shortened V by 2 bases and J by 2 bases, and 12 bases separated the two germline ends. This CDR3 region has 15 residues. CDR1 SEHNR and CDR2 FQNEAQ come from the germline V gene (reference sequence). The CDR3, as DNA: TGTGCCAGCAGCTTACTGCGACAGTCGCAAGAGACCCAGTACTTC. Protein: CASSLLRQSQETQYF.

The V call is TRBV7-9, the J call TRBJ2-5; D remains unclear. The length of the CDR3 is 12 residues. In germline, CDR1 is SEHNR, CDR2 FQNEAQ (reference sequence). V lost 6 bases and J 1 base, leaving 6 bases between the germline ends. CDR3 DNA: TGTGCCAGCAGTCCTATCCAAGAGACCCAGTACTTC. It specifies CASSPIQETQYF.

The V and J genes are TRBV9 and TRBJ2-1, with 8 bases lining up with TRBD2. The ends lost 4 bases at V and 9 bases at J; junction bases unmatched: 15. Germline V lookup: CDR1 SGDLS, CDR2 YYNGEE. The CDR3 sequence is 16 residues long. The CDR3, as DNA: TGTGCCAGCAGCCTACGGACTAGCCCTAGCGGCGGTGAGCAGTTCTTC. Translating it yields CASSLRTSPSGGEQFF. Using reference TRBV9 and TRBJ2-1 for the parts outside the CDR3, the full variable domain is DSGVTQTPKHLITATGQRVTLRCSPRSGDLSVYWYQQSLDQGLQFLIQYYNGEERAKGNILERFSAQQFPDLHSELNLSSLELGDSALYFCASSLRTSPSGGEQFFGPGTRLTVL.

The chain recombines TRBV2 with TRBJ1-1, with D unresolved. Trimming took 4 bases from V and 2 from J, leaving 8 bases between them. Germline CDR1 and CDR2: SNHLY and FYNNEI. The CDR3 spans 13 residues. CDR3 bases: TGTGCCAGCAGTGCGGGAAAAAACACTGAAGCTTTCTTT. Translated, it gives CASSAGKNTEAFF.

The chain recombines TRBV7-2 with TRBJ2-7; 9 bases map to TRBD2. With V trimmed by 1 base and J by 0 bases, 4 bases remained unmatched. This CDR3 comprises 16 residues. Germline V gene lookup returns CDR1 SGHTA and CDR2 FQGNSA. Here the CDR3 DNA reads TGTGCCAGCAGCTTAGGTCTAGCGGGACTCTCCTACGAGCAGTACTTC. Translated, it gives CASSLGLAGLSYEQYF.

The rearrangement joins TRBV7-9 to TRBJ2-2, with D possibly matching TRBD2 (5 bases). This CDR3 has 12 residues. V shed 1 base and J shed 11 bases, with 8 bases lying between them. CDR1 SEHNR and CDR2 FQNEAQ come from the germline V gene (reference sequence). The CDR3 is CASSLGGFELFF. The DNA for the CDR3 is TGTGCCAGCAGCTTAGGCGGGTTTGAGCTGTTTTTT.

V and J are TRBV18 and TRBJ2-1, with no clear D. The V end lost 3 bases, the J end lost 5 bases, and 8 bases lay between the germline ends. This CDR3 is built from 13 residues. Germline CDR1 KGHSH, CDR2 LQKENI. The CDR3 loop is CASSPSYHNEQFF. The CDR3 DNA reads TGTGCCAGCTCACCGAGCTACCACAATGAGCAGTTCTTC.

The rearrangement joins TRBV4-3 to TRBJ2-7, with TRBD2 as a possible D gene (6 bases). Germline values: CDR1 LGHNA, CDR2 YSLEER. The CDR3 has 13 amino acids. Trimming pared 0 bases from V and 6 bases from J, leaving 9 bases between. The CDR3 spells CASSQDGRSEQYF. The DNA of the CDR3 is TGCGCCAGCAGCCAAGATGGGAGGTCCGAGCAGTACTTC.

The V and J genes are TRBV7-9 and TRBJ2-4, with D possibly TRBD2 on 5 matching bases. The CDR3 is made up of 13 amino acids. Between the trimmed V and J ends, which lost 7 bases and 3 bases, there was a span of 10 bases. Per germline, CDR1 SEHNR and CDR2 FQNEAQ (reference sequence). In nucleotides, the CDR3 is TGTGCCAGCATGTTAGGGAGCAAAAACATTCAGTACTTC. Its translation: CASMLGSKNIQYF.

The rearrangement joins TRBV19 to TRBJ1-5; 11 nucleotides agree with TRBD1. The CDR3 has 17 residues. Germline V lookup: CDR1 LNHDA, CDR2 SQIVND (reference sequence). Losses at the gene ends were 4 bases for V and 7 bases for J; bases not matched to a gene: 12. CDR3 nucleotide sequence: TGTGCCAGTAGTAGTTCCGTAGGACAGGGGGCCTGGCAGCCCCAGCATTTT. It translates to CASSSSVGQGAWQPQHF.

CDR3 DNA: TGTGCCAGCAGCCGCCGGGACTCGACTAATGAAAAACTGTTTTTT. Translation: CASSRRDSTNEKLFF. This chain uses TRBV7-9 with TRBJ1-4; possibly TRBD1 for D (5 bases). This CDR3 is built from 15 residues. Germline V gene lookup returns CDR1 SEHNR and CDR2 FQNEAQ (reference sequence). V dropped 5 bases and J dropped 2 bases, with 12 bases sitting between them.

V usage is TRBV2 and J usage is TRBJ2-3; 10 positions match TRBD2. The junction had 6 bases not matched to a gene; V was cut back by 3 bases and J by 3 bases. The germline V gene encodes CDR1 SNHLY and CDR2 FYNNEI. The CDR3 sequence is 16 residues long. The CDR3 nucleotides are TGTGCCAGCAGTGAGTCTAGCGGGAGAGGTACAGATACGCAGTATTTT. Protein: CASSESSGRGTDTQYF. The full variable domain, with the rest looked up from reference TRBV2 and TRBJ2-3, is EPEVTQTPSHQVTQMGQEVILRCVPISNHLYFYWYRQILGQKVEFLVSFYNNEISEKSEIFDDQFSVERPDGSNFTLKIRSTKLEDSAMYFCASSESSGRGTDTQYFGPGTRLTVL.

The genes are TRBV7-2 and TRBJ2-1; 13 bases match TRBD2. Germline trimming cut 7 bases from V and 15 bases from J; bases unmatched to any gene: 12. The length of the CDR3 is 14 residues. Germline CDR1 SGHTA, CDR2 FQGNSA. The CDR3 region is CASTQVRTSGSGFF. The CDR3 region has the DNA TGTGCCAGCACCCAGGTCCGGACTAGCGGGAGCGGGTTCTTC.

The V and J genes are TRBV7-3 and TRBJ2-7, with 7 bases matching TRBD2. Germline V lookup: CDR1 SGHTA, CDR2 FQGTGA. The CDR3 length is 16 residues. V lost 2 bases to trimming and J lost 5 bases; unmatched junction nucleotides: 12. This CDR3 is CASSLGRQRESDEQYF. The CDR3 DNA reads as TGTGCCAGCAGCTTAGGGCGCCAGCGGGAAAGCGACGAGCAGTACTTC.

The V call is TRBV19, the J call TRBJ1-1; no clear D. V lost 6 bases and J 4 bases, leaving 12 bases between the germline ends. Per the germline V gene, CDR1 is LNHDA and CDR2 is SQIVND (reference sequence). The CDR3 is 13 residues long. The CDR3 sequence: CASSSGGFTEAFF. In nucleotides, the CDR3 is TGTGCCAGTAGCTCTGGAGGTTTCACTGAAGCTTTCTTT.

The CDR3 DNA reads TGTGCCAGCAGCTTAGTCGGTGGTGACTATGGCTACACCTTC. Protein: CASSLVGGDYGYTF. The chain uses TRBV7-9 and TRBJ1-2; the D is unclear. Germline V gene sequence: CDR1 SEHNR, CDR2 FQNEAQ (reference sequence). V lost 1 base and J lost 3, with 9 bases in between. The CDR3 extends over 14 amino acids. The variable domain in full, with the rest retrieved from reference TRBV7-9 and TRBJ1-2, is DTGVSQNPRHKITKRGQNVTFRCDPISEHNRLYWYRQTLGQGPEFLTYFQNEAQLEKSRLLSDRFSAERPKGSFSTLEIQRTEQGDSAMYLCASSLVGGDYGYTFGSGTRLTVV.

The CDR3 protein is CASSPGGSSYNEQFF. The CDR3 DNA is TGTGCCAGCTCACCCGGGGGGAGCTCCTACAATGAGCAGTTCTTC. The chain recombines TRBV18 with TRBJ2-1, with TRBD2 identical over 7 bases. The trim removed 3 bases at V and 0 bases at J, leaving 2 bases unmatched. Germline CDR1 KGHSH, CDR2 LQKENI. The length of the CDR3 is 15 residues.

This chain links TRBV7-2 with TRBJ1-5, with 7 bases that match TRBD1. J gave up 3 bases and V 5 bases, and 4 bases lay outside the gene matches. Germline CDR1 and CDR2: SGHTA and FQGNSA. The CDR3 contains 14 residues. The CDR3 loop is CASSEQGFNQPQHF. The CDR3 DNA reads TGTGCCAGCAGCGAACAGGGGTTCAATCAGCCCCAGCATTTT.

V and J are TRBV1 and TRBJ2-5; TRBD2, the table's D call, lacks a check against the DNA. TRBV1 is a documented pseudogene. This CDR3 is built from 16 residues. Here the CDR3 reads CTSSQGPAGGAETQYF. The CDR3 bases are TGCACCAGCAGCCAGGGACCGGCGGGAGGGGCAGAGACCCAGTACTTC.

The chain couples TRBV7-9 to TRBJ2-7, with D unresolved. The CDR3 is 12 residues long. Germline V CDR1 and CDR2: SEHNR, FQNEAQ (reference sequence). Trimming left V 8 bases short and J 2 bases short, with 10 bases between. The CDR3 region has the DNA TGTGCCAGCCAAGTGAGAGCCTACGAGCAGTACTTC. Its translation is CASQVRAYEQYF.

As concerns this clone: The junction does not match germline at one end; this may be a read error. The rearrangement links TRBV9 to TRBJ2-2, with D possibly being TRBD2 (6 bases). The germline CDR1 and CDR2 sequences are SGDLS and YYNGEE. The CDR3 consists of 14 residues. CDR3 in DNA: TGTGCCAGCAGCCAACTAGCCGACACCGGGGGGCTGTTTTTT. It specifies CASSQLADTGGLFF.

CDR3: CASSPGFDRGTQGGNEQFF. DNA of the CDR3: TGTGCCAGCTCACCAGGGTTCGACAGGGGGACCCAGGGTGGCAATGAGCAGTTCTTC. V and J are TRBV18 and TRBJ2-1, with 9 bases that match TRBD1. V shed 2 bases and J 6 bases; nucleotides not matched to a gene: 17. The CDR3 has 19 residues. Germline CDR1 reads KGHSH; CDR2 reads LQKENI.

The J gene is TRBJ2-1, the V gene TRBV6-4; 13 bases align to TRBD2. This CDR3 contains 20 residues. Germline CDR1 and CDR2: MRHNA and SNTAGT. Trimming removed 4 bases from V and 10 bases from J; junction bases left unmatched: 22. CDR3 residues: CASSASGLLTSGRALGEQFF. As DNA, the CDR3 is TGTGCCAGCAGTGCCTCGGGACTGCTAACTAGCGGGAGGGCCCTTGGCGAGCAGTTCTTC.

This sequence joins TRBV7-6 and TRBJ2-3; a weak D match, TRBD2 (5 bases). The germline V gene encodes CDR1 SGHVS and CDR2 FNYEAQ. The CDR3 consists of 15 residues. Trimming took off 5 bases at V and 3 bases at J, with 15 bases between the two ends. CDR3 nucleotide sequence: TGTGCCAGCAGCGCCTCGGCGGGTTGGACAGATACGCAGTATTTT. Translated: CASSASAGWTDTQYF.

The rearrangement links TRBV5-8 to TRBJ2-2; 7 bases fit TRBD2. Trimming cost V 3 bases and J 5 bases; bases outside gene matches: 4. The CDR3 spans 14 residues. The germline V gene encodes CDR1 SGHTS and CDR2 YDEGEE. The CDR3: CASSSRGTTGELFF. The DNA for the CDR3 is TGTGCCAGCAGCTCGCGGGGGACGACCGGGGAGCTGTTTTTT.